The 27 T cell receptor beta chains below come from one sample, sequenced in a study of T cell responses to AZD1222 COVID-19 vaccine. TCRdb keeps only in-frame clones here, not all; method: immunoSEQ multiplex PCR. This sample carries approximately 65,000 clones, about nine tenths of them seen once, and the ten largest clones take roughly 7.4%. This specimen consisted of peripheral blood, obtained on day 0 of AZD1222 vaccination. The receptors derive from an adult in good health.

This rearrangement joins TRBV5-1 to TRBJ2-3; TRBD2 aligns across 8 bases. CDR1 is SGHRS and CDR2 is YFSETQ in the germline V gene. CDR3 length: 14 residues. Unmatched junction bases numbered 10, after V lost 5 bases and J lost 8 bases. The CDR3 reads CASSRGREESTQYF. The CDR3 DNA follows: TGCGCCAGCAGTCGGGGGCGGGAGGAATCTACGCAGTATTTT.

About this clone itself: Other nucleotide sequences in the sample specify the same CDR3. CDR3 nucleotide sequence: TGTGCCAGCAGCTTAGTTGCGACCTACGAGCAGTACTTC. Its protein product is CASSLVATYEQYF. The chain links TRBV7-8 to TRBJ2-7; D is unclear. V was pared by 1 base and J by 2 bases, with 6 bases between. Germline V gene lookup returns CDR1 SGHVS and CDR2 FQNEAQ. This CDR3 spans 13 amino acids.

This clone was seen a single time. CDR3 protein: CASSLGHNSGNTIYF. The CDR3, as DNA: TGCGCCAGCAGCTTGGGGCACAACTCTGGAAACACCATATATTTT. V gene TRBV5-1 combines with J gene TRBJ1-3; D remains ambiguous. Germline CDR1 and CDR2: SGHRS and YFSETQ. CDR3 length: 15 residues. V was shortened by 0 bases and J by 0 bases, with 7 bases between the two germline ends.

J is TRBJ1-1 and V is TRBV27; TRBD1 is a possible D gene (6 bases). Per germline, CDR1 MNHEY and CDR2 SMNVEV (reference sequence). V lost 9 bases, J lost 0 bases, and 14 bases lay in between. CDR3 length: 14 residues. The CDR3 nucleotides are TGTGCCAGTTACCAAGACAGGCTGAACACTGAAGCTTTCTTT. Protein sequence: CASYQDRLNTEAFF.

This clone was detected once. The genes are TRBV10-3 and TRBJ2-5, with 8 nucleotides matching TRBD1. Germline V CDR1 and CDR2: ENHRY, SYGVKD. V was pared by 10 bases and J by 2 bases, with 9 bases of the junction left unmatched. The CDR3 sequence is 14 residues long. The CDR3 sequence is CATKGTGLQETQYF. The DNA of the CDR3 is TGTGCCACAAAAGGGACAGGACTACAAGAGACCCAGTACTTC.

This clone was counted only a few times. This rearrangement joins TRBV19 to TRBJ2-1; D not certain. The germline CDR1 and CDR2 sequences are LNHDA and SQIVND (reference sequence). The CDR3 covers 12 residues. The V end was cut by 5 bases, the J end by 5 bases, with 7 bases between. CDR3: CASSPSHNEQFF. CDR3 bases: TGTGCCAGTAGTCCTTCTCACAATGAGCAGTTCTTC.

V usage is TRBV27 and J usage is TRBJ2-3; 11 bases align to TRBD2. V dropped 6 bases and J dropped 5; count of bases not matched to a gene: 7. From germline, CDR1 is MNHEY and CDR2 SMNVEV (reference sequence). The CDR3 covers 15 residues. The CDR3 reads CASSLGLAGGDTQYF. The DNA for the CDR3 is TGTGCCAGCAGCCTCGGGCTAGCGGGAGGAGATACGCAGTATTTT.

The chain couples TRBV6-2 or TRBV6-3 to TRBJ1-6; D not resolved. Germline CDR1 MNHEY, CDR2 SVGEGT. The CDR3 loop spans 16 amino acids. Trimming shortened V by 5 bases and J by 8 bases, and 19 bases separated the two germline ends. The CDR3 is CASSDMTGEPHSPLHF. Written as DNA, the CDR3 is TGTGCCAGCAGTGACATGACGGGAGAGCCCCATTCACCCCTCCACTTT.

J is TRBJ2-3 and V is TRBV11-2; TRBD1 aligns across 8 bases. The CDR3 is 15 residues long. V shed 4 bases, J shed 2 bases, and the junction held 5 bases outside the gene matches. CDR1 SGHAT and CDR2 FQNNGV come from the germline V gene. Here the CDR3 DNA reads TGTGCCAGCAGCTCCAGGACAGGGCCCACAGATACGCAGTATTTT. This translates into CASSSRTGPTDTQYF.

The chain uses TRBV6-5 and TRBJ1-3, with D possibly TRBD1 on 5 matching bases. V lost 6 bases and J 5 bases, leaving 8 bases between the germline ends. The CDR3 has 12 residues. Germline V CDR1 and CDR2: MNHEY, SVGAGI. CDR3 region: CASRTERNTIYF. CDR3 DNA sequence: TGTGCCAGCAGGACAGAAAGAAACACCATATATTTT.

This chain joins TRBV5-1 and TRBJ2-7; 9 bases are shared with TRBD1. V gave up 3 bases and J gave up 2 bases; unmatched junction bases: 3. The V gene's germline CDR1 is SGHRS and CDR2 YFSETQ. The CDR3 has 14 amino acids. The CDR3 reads CASSWDRATYEQYF. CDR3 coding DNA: TGCGCCAGCAGCTGGGACAGGGCTACCTACGAGCAGTACTTC.

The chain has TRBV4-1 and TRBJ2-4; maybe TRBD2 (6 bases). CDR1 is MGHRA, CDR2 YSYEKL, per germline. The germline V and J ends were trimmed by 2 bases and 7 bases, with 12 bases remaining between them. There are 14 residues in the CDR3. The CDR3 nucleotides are TGCGCCAGCAGCCAACCGGGAGAAGACAACATTCAGTACTTC. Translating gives CASSQPGEDNIQYF.

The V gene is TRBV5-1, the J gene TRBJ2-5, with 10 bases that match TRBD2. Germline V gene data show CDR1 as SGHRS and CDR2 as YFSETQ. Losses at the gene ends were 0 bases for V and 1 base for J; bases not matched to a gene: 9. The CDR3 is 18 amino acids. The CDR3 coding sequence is TGCGCCAGCAGCTTGGGGTCTAGCGGGAGCCTCTTCCAAGAGACCCAGTACTTC. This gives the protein CASSLGSSGSLFQETQYF. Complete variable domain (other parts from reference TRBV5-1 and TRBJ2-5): KAGVTQTPRYLIKTRGQQVTLSCSPISGHRSVSWYQQTPGQGLQFLFEYFSETQRNKGNFPGRFSGRQFSNSRSEMNVSTLELGDSALYLCASSLGSSGSLFQETQYFGPGTRLLVL.

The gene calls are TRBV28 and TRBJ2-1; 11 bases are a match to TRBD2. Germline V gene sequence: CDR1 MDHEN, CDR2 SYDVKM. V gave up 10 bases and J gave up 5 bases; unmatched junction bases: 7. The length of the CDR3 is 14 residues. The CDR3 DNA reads TGTGCCACCATAGCGGGAGGGCCCAACAATGAGCAGTTCTTC. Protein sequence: CATIAGGPNNEQFF.

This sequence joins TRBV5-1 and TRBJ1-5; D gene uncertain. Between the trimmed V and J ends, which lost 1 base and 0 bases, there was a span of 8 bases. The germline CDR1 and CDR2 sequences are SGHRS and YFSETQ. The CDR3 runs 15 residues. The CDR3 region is CASSLNGDSNQPQHF. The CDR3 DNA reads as TGCGCCAGCAGCTTGAACGGTGATAGCAATCAGCCCCAGCATTTT.

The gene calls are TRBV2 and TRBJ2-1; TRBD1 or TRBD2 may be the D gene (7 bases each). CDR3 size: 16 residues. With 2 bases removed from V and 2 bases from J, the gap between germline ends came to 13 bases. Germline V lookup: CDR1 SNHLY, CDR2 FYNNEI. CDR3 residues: CASSERAGGAYNEQFF. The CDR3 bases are TGTGCCAGCAGTGAACGGGCAGGGGGGGCCTACAATGAGCAGTTCTTC.

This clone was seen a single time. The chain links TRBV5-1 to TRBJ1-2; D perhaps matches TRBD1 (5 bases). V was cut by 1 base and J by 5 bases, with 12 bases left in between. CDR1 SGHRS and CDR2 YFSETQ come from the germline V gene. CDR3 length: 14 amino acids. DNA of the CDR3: TGCGCCAGCAGCTTGAGTAGGGGAGGGTATGGCTACACCTTC. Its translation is CASSLSRGGYGYTF.

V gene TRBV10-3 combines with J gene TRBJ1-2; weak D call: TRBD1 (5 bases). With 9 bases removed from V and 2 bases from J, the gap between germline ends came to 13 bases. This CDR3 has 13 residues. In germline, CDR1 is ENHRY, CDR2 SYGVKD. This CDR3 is CAIWDSLNYGYTF. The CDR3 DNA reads TGTGCCATTTGGGACTCCTTAAACTATGGCTACACCTTC.

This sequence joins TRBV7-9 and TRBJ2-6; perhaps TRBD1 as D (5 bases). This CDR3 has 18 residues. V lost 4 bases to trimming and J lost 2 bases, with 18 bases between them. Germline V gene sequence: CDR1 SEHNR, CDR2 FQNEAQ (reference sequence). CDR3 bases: TGTGCCAGCAGCTGGGCCTCGATTGGGGCGCCTGGGGCCAACGTCCTGACTTTC. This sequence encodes CASSWASIGAPGANVLTF.

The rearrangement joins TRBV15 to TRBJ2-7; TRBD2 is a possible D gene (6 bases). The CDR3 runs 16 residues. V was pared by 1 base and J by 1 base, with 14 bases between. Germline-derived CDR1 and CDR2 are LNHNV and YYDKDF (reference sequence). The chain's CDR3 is CATSRGRGGLSYEQYF. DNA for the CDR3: TGTGCCACCAGCAGAGGGAGGGGAGGTTTGTCCTACGAGCAGTACTTC. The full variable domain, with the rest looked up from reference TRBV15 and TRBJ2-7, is DAMVIQNPRYQVTQFGKPVTLSCSQTLNHNVMYWYQQKSSQAPKLLFHYYDKDFNNEADTPDNFQSRRPNTSFCFLDIRSPGLGDTAMYLCATSRGRGGLSYEQYFGPGTRLTVT.

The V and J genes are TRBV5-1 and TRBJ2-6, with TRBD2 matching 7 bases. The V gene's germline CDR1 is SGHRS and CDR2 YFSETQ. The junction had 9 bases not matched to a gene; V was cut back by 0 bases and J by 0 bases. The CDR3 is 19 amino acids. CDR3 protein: CASSLGSGRGNSGANVLTF. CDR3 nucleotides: TGCGCCAGCAGCTTGGGCTCGGGGAGGGGCAACTCTGGGGCCAACGTCCTGACTTTC.

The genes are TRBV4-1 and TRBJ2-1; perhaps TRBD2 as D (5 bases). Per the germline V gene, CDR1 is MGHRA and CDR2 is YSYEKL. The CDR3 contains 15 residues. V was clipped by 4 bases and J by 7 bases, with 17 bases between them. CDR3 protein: CASSLTLQKRNEQFF. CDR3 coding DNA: TGCGCCAGCAGCCTGACCCTCCAGAAGCGGAATGAGCAGTTCTTC.

The CDR3 DNA follows: TGTGCCAGCACTAAACCAGACAGCTACGAGCAGTACTTC. Residues: CASTKPDSYEQYF. The chain has TRBV6-5 and TRBJ2-7; perhaps TRBD1 as D (5 bases). The CDR3 contains 13 residues. The V gene lost 7 bases and the J gene lost 3 bases, with 13 bases spanning the gap. Germline V gene lookup returns CDR1 MNHEY and CDR2 SVGAGI.

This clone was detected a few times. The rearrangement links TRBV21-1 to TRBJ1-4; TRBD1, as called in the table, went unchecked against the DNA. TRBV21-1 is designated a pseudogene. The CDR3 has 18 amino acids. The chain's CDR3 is CASSNYRTRTATNEKLFF. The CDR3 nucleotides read TGTGCCAGCAGCAACTACAGGACCCGAACTGCAACTAATGAAAAACTGTTTTTT.

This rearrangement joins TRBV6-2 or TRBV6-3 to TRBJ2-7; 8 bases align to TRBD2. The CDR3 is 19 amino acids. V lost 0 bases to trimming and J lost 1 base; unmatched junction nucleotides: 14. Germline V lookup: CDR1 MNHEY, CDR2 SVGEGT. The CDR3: CASSYSPRSRLAHSYEQYF. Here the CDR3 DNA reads TGTGCCAGCAGTTACTCACCTCGATCGAGACTAGCGCATTCCTACGAGCAGTACTTC.

The CDR3 DNA reads as TGTGCCAGCAGTGAATTAGGACTCCGAAACACCGGGGAGCTGTTTTTT. Translated: CASSELGLRNTGELFF. The gene calls are TRBV6-1 and TRBJ2-2, with D perhaps matching TRBD2 (5 bases). The V gene's germline CDR1 is MNHNS and CDR2 SASEGT. The V gene lost 2 bases and the J gene lost 2 bases, with 12 bases spanning the gap. The CDR3 totals 16 residues.

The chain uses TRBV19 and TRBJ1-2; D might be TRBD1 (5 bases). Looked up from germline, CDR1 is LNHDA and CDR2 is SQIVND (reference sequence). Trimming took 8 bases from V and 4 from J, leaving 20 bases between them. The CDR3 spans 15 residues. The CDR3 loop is CASHPGTTVPYGYTF. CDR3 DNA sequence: TGTGCCAGTCACCCCGGGACCACTGTGCCCTATGGCTACACCTTC.